These T cell receptor beta chains were read from a single sample in a study of T cell responses to AZD1222 COVID-19 vaccine. Generated by immunoSEQ multiplex PCR, the TCRdb table keeps only in-frame clones and is missing some. The data show 150,000 to 200,000 clones, more than 90% seen once. The sequenced sample was peripheral blood, obtained 28 days after the second dose of the MenACWY control vaccine. The receptors come from an adult who received the MenACWY meningococcal vaccine as a control. CDR3s include the opening cysteine and the closing phenylalanine or tryptophan. The order of the fields is CDR3 DNA, CDR3 protein, J gene, clone size, D gene, V gene. The D gene is left open where the match is weak. The size entry is marked missing in some rows and otherwise reads once, few, many or a size class.

TGCAGTGCTCTGCCCACAGATACGCAGTATTTT,CSALPTDTQYF,TRBJ2-3,NA,NA,TRBV20-1
TGCGCCAGCAGCCCAAATTCCGGGGAGCTGTTTTTT,CASSPNSGELFF,TRBJ2-2,NA,NA,TRBV5-1
TGTGCCAGCAGTCGTGGAGGTAAGTACTTC,CASSRGGKYF,TRBJ2-7,NA,NA,TRBV2
TGTGCCAGCAGCTCCAAAACGGACAGGTCAGCCAATCTTCGGGCCAAAAACATTCAGTACTTC,CASSSKTDRSANLRAKNIQYF,TRBJ2-4,NA,TRBD1,TRBV7-8
TGCGCCAGCAGTGAGGTCTCCTACGAGCAGTACTTC,CASSEVSYEQYF,TRBJ2-7,NA,NA,TRBV10-1
TGTGCCAGCAGCCCACCAGGGAATTCACCCCTCCACTTT,CASSPPGNSPLHF,TRBJ1-6,NA,NA,TRBV28
TGTGCCACCAGTGATCTGAGGGACGAGACCCAGTACTTC,CATSDLRDETQYF,TRBJ2-5,NA,NA,TRBV24-1
TGTGCCAGCAGTTTAGTCGACACTGAAGCTTTCTTT,CASSLVDTEAFF,TRBJ1-1,once,NA,TRBV28
TGTGCCAGCACCTTACAGGGGACAGGGCAATACAATGAGCAGTTCTTC,CASTLQGTGQYNEQFF,TRBJ2-1,NA,TRBD1,TRBV11-2
TGTGCCAGTAGTATTGGAGGTTTGTCGGCACAGACCTACGAGCAGTACTTC,CASSIGGLSAQTYEQYF,TRBJ2-7,NA,NA,TRBV19
TGTGCCAGCAACCAAGGACAGGTCCGGGACGAGCAGTACTTC,CASNQGQVRDEQYF,TRBJ2-7,NA,TRBD1,TRBV7-6
TGTGCCAGCAGCTTAGGGACAGTGAACACCGGGGAGCTGTTTTTT,CASSLGTVNTGELFF,TRBJ2-2,NA,NA,TRBV11-3
TGTGCCAGCAGCTTGCACACAGATACGCAGTATTTT,CASSLHTDTQYF,TRBJ2-3,NA,NA,TRBV5-8
TGTGCCAGCAGTGAAAATTCAGGTGTCAATGGCTACACCTTC,CASSENSGVNGYTF,TRBJ1-2,NA,NA,TRBV6-1
TGTGCCAGCAGTTTACTCAGGGACTACGAGCAGTACTTC,CASSLLRDYEQYF,TRBJ2-7,once,NA,TRBV27
TGCAGCGCGGGACAGCAAAGCACAGATACGCAGTATTTT,CSAGQQSTDTQYF,TRBJ2-3,NA,TRBD1,TRBV29-1
TGTGCCAGCAGTCACTTTCGGGGGGGCGAGCAGTACTTC,CASSHFRGGEQYF,TRBJ2-7,few,TRBD2,TRBV6-5
TGTGCCAGCAGCTACGGGACTAGCACAGATACGCAGTATTTT,CASSYGTSTDTQYF,TRBJ2-3,NA,NA,TRBV9
TGTGCCAGCAGCCTCCCCCCGGGACGGAGTACAGATACGCAGTATTTT,CASSLPPGRSTDTQYF,TRBJ2-3,NA,NA,TRBV7-2
TGTGCCAGCAGCCAAGAGACTAACACTGAAGCTTTCTTT,CASSQETNTEAFF,TRBJ1-1,NA,NA,TRBV4-2
TGTGCCCTAGGGGGACAGGCGGGTTCACCCCTCCACTTT,CALGGQAGSPLHF,TRBJ1-6,NA,TRBD1,TRBV7-9
TGTGCCAGTAGTGGGGTCAACAGGGGCACTGAAGCTTTCTTT,CASSGVNRGTEAFF,TRBJ1-1,NA,TRBD1,TRBV19
TGTGCCAGCACCACTCCTGGGGCAGATACGCAGTATTTT,CASTTPGADTQYF,TRBJ2-3,NA,NA,TRBV6-5
TGTGCCAGCAGTCTCTTACGACAGGGGGCCGGGGAGCTGTTTTTT,CASSLLRQGAGELFF,TRBJ2-2,NA,TRBD1,TRBV6-2/TRBV6-3
TGTGCCAGCAGCATACAGGGTGGCGCTGAAGCTTTCTTT,CASSIQGGAEAFF,TRBJ1-1,NA,NA,TRBV5-4
TGTGCCTGGACACGGGACCCAGGCTACGAGCAGTACTTC,CAWTRDPGYEQYF,TRBJ2-7,NA,NA,TRBV30
TGTGCCAGTAGTATGCTCGACAGCACAGATACGCAGTATTTT,CASSMLDSTDTQYF,TRBJ2-3,few,NA,TRBV19
TGTGCCATCAACCAGGGGGGAGGGACTGAAGCTTTCTTT,CAINQGGGTEAFF,TRBJ1-1,NA,TRBD1,TRBV10-3
TGTGCCAGCAGCTCTAGGACAGGGGTCGGAAACACCATATATTTT,CASSSRTGVGNTIYF,TRBJ1-3,NA,TRBD1,TRBV9
TGTGCCAGCAGTCGGACAGGGCAACACGAGCAGTACTTC,CASSRTGQHEQYF,TRBJ2-7,NA,TRBD1,TRBV6-5
TGTGCCACCAGTGTTGGGCACCCTCCCTACGAGCAGTACTTC,CATSVGHPPYEQYF,TRBJ2-7,NA,NA,TRBV24-1
TGTGCCAGCTCACCAACAGGGAACTATGGCTACACCTTC,CASSPTGNYGYTF,TRBJ1-2,NA,NA,TRBV18
TGTGCCAGCTCCGTTGATTGGAACACTGAAGCTTTCTTT,CASSVDWNTEAFF,TRBJ1-1,NA,NA,TRBV2
TGTGCCAGCAGTGAAGGCGAAGGGGGTAGTGACATTCAGTACTTC,CASSEGEGGSDIQYF,TRBJ2-4,few,NA,TRBV6-1
TGTGCCAGCAGTTGGAGCGGCGGGAGCACAGATACGCAGTATTTT,CASSWSGGSTDTQYF,TRBJ2-3,NA,NA,TRBV6-5
TGTGCCAGCACCGATGAAATTTTGGGTCCCCAGCATTTT,CASTDEILGPQHF,TRBJ1-5,NA,NA,TRBV7-2
TGTGCCAGCAGCTTAGGCTGGGGGACAGACGAGTCCTACGAGCAGTACTTC,CASSLGWGTDESYEQYF,TRBJ2-7,NA,TRBD1,TRBV13
TGTGCCAGCTCACCATTGGGACAGGGGGCAGGTCAGCCCCAGCATTTT,CASSPLGQGAGQPQHF,TRBJ1-5,NA,TRBD1,TRBV18
TGTGCCAGCAGCCGACTGACAGGGCAGGCTGGAAACACCATATATTTT,CASSRLTGQAGNTIYF,TRBJ1-3,NA,TRBD1,TRBV4-2
TGTGCCAGCAGCCGACCGACAGGGAGCTTAGAGACCCAGTACTTC,CASSRPTGSLETQYF,TRBJ2-5,once,TRBD1,TRBV9
TGTGCCAGCAGCTTGGGACAGGGGCATAATTCACCCCTCCACTTT,CASSLGQGHNSPLHF,TRBJ1-6,NA,TRBD1,TRBV5-6
TGTGCCAGCAGTTACGACAGGGGGTTGAGCTATGGCTACACCTTC,CASSYDRGLSYGYTF,TRBJ1-2,NA,TRBD1,TRBV6-2/TRBV6-3
TGTGCCAGCAGCCATCTAGGTGGCACAGATACGCAGTATTTT,CASSHLGGTDTQYF,TRBJ2-3,NA,NA,TRBV3-1/TRBV3-2
TGTGCAAGTCGCTTAAGGTACAGGGGGCGATACAATCAGCCCCAGCATTTT,CASRLRYRGRYNQPQHF,TRBJ1-5,NA,NA,TRBV12-2
TGCAGCGTTGAAGATCGGGACAGCTATGGCTACACCTTC,CSVEDRDSYGYTF,TRBJ1-2,NA,TRBD1,TRBV29-1
TGCGCCAGCAGGGGACTAGCGGAGGGCAAATCATCCTACAATGAGCAGTTCTTC,CASRGLAEGKSSYNEQFF,TRBJ2-1,few,TRBD2,TRBV10-2
TGTGCCAGCAGCTTATTCGGCGGGACAGGGGAAGAGACCCAGTACTTC,CASSLFGGTGEETQYF,TRBJ2-5,NA,TRBD1,TRBV11-3
TGTGCCAGCAGTTACTCCTCGACCAGGGATACTCATTTC,CASSYSSTRDTHF,TRBJ2-7,NA,NA,TRBV6-5
TGTGCCAGCAGCGTAGCTCAGAAAGGGACTGAAGCTTTCTTT,CASSVAQKGTEAFF,TRBJ1-1,NA,NA,TRBV9
TGTGCCAGCAGCCATGACAGTTACGAGCAGTACTTC,CASSHDSYEQYF,TRBJ2-7,NA,NA,TRBV4-2
TGTGCCAGCAGCCAACAGGGGCTCAATCAGCCCCAGCATTTT,CASSQQGLNQPQHF,TRBJ1-5,NA,TRBD1,TRBV2
TGCGCCAGCAGCTTGGGGCCACAGGGAGCCAACTATGGCTACACCTTC,CASSLGPQGANYGYTF,TRBJ1-2,NA,NA,TRBV5-1
TGTGCCAGCAGTGGGGGGACTAGCGGGATTTACGAGCAGTACTTC,CASSGGTSGIYEQYF,TRBJ2-7,NA,TRBD2,TRBV2
TGCGCCAGCAGCTTGGTCGGACTCCAAGAGACCCAGTACTTC,CASSLVGLQETQYF,TRBJ2-5,once,NA,TRBV5-1
TGCAGTGCTAGTTTGAGCTACACAGATACGCAGTATTTT,CSASLSYTDTQYF,TRBJ2-3,NA,NA,TRBV20-1
TGTGCCACCAGTGACCCCGGCTCGGACTCCTACAATGAGCAGTTCTTC,CATSDPGSDSYNEQFF,TRBJ2-1,NA,NA,TRBV24-1
TGTGCCAGCAGCTTAACAGGAGCCGAGCAGTACTTC,CASSLTGAEQYF,TRBJ2-7,NA,NA,TRBV7-2
TGTGCCAGCAGTTTATTGCAGGTGGGGAACACTGAAGCTTTCTTT,CASSLLQVGNTEAFF,TRBJ1-1,NA,NA,TRBV28
TGTGCCAGCAGCTCTCTAGCGGGAGGGCCCTGGGAGCAGTTCTTC,CASSSLAGGPWEQFF,TRBJ2-1,NA,TRBD2,TRBV11-2
TGTGCCAGCAGCCGGGATGGGAGTTCTAGCACAGATACGCAGTATTTT,CASSRDGSSSTDTQYF,TRBJ2-3,NA,NA,TRBV7-2